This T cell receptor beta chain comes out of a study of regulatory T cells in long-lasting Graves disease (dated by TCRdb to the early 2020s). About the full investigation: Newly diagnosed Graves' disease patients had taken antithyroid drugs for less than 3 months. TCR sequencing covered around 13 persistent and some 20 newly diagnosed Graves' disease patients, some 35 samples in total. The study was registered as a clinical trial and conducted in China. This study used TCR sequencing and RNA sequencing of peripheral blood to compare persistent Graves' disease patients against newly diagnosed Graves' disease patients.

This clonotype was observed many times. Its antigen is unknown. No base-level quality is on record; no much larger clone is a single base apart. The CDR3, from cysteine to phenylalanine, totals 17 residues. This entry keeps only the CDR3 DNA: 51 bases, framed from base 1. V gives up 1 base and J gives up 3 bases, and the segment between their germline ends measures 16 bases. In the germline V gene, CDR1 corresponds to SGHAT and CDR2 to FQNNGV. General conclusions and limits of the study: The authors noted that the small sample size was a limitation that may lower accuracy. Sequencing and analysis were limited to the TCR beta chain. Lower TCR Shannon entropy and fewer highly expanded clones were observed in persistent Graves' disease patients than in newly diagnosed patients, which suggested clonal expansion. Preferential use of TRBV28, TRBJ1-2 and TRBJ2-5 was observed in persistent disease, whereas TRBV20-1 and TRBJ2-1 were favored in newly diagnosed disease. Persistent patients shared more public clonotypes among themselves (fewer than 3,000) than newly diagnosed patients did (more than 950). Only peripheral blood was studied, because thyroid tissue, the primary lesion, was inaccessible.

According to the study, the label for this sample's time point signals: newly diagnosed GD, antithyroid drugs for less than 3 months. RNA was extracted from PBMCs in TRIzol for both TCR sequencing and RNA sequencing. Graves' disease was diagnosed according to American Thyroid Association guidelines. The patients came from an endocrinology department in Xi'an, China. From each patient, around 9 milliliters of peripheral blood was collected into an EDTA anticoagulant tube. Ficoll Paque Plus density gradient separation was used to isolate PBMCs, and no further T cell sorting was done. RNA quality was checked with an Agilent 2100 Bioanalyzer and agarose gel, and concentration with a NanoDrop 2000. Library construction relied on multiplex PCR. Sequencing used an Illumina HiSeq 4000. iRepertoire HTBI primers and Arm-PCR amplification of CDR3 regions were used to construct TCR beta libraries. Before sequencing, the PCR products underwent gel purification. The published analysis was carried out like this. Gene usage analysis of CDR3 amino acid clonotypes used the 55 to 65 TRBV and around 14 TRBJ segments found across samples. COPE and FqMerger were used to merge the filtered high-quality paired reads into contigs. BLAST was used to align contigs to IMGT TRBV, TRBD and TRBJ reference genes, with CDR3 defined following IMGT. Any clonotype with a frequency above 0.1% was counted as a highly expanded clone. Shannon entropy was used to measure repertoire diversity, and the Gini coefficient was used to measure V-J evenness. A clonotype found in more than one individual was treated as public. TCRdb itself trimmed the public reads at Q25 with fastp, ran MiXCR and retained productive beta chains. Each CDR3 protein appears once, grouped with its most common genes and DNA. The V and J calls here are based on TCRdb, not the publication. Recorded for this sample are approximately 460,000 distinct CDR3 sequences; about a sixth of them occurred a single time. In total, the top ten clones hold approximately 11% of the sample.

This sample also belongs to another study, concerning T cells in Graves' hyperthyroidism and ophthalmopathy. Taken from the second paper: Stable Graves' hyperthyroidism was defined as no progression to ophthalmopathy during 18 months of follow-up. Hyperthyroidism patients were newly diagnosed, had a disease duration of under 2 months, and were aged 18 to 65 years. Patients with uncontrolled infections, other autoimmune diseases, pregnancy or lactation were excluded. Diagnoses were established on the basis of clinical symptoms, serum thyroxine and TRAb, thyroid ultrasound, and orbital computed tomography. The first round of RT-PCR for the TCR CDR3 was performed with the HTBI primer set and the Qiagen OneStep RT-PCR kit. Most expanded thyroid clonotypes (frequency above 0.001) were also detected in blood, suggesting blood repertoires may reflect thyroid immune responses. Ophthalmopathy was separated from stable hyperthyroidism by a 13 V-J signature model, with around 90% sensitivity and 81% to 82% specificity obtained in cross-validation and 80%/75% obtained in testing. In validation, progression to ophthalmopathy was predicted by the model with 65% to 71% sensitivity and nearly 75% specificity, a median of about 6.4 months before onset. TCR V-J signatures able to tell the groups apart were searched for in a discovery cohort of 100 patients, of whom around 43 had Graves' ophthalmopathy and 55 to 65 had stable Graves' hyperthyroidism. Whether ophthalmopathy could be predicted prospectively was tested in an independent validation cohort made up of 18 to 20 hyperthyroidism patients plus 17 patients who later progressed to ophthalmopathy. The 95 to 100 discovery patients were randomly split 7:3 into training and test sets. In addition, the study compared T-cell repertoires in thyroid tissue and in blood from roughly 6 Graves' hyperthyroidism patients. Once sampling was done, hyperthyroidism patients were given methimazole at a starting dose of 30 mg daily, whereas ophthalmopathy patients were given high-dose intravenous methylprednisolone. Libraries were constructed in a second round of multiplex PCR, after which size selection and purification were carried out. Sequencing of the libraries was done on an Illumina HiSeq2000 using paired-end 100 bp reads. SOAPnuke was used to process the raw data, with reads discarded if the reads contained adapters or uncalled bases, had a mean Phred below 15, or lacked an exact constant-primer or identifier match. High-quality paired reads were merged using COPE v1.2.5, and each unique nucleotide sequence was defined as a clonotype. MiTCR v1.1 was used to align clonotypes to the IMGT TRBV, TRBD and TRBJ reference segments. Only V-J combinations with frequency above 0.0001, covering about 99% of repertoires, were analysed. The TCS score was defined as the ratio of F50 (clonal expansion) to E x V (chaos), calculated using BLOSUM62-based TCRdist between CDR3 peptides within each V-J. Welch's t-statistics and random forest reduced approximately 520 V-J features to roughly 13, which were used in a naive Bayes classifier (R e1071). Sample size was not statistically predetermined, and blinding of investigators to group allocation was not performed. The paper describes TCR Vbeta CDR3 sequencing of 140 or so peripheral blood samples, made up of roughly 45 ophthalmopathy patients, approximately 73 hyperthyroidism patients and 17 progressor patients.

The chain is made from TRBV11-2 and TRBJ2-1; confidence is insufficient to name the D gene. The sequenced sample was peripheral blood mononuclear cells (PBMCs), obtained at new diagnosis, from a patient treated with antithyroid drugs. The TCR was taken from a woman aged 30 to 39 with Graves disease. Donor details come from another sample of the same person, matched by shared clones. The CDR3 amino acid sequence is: CASSLGYLAADYNEQFF. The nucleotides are TGTGCCAGCAGCTTAGGGTATTTGGCAGCAGACTACAATGAGCAGTTCTTC.